This note documents a single TCR beta chain sequence. Its target is unknown. This record comes from a study of CD8+CD57+ T cells in acquired aplastic anemia. Findings and caveats of the study: No significant difference in CD8+ Simpson's diversity was found between patients and controls.

The study profiled TCR beta VDJ and CDR3 using genomic DNA as template. TCRdb reprocessed the reads via MiXCR and lists one record per CDR3 protein. The sample lists 210,000 or so distinct CDR3 sequences, roughly 50% occurring once. Looked up from germline, CDR1 is SEHNR and CDR2 is FQNEAQ (reference sequence). The V gene lost 5 bases and the J gene lost 6 bases, with 12 bases spanning the gap. The CDR3 has 13 amino acids. Selection for sequencing was limited to patients who had shown CD8+CD57+ cell expansion by flow cytometry. The chain is built from TRBV7-9 and TRBJ2-3, with D tentatively TRBD2 (6 bases). This clonotype originated in a human donor with aplastic anemia. Sequencing input: sorted CD4+, CD8+, or CD8+CD57+ T cells (not recorded which) from PBMCs. CDR3 DNA: TGTGCCAGCAGCCCCCGGGGGTCGGATACGCAGTATTTT. This encodes CASSPRGSDTQYF.